The T cell receptor (beta chain) under discussion was sequenced for a study of radiotherapy plus CTLA-4 blockade in lung cancer. Study-level background: Patients showed objective responses in roughly 19% of cases and disease control in just over 30%. Study-wide results and limits: It was early blood T cell clone dynamics, with interferon-beta, that reportedly best predicted response. In blood, after radiotherapy plus ipilimumab, tumor-derived TCR clones expanded.

In germline, CDR1 is SGHTA, CDR2 FQGNSA. The CDR3 runs 16 residues. V gave up 1 base and J gave up 2 bases, with 13 bases separating them. Turning to this clone: Its target is unknown.

Some clones are missing from TCRdb's copy, which holds only in-frame ones; the method was immunoSEQ multiplex PCR. Altogether approximately 80,000 clones are present, around 81% being singletons, with the ten largest covering roughly 20%. The specimen was peripheral blood, collected from a patient treated with radiotherapy plus ipilimumab. The chain couples TRBV7-2 to TRBJ2-3, with D maybe TRBD2 (6 bases). This TCR was recovered from a human donor with non-small cell lung cancer whose response to radiotherapy plus ipilimumab could not be evaluated. Some clones in this sample may be carry-over from other donors' samples. The DNA for the CDR3 is TGTGCCAGCAGCTTAGGGGGACTCCGATCCACAGATACGCAGTATTTT. It translates to CASSLGGLRSTDTQYF.